A single sample is the source of the 19 T cell receptor beta chains below, sequenced in a study of cytomegalovirus exposure and HLA in healthy donors. This PCR relied on a set of 60 Vbeta primers and 13 Jbeta primers. Only in-frame clones appear in the TCRdb table, and some are missing; sequencing was by immunoSEQ multiplex PCR. The sample lists about 130,000 clones, around 76% occurring once. The source material was PBMCs. The receptors here all came from a woman between 45 and 60 years old in good health and CMV-seronegative.

The V call is TRBV7-9, the J call TRBJ2-7, with a possible D match to TRBD2 (6 bases). The germline V and J ends were trimmed by 4 bases and 6 bases, with 13 bases remaining between them. The CDR3 consists of 13 residues. The germline gives CDR1 SEHNR, CDR2 FQNEAQ (reference sequence). The CDR3 DNA reads as TGTGCCAGCAGCTCCCTAGTGGGGGGCGAGCAGTACTTC. It translates to CASSSLVGGEQYF.

The chain carries TRBV2 and TRBJ2-1, with TRBD1 matching over 8 bases. Germline trimming cut 6 bases from V and 7 bases from J; bases unmatched to any gene: 5. Germline loops: CDR1 SNHLY, CDR2 FYNNEI. The length of the CDR3 is 13 residues. As DNA, the CDR3 is TGTGCCAGCAGAGAAACAGGGGGGAATGAGCAGTTCTTC. Protein sequence: CASRETGGNEQFF.

The J gene is TRBJ2-7, the V gene TRBV9; 9 bases fit TRBD2. V shed 4 bases and J 7 bases; nucleotides not matched to a gene: 15. Germline CDR1 reads SGDLS; CDR2 reads YYNGEE. The CDR3 runs 16 residues. Here the CDR3 DNA reads TGTGCCAGCAGCCCAGCGGGAGGTGAGCGGCGGCGGGAGCAGTACTTC. Protein: CASSPAGGERRREQYF.

In the case of this clone: Compared with germline, one end of the junction differs, possibly owing to a read error. J is TRBJ2-1 and V is TRBV7-7, with D unclear. The CDR3 spans 14 residues. Per the germline V gene, CDR1 is SSHAT and CDR2 is FNYEAQ (reference sequence). CDR3 coding DNA: TGTGCTAGCAGCTTAGCAACCGAAGCTATTGAGCAGTTCTTC. Residues: CASSLATEAIEQFF.

The chain uses TRBV11-2 and TRBJ2-7; 7 positions match TRBD1. V lost 1 base and J lost 3; bases outside the gene matches: 0. Per the germline V gene, CDR1 is SGHAT and CDR2 is FQNNGV. The CDR3 contains 13 residues. The CDR3 DNA follows: TGTGCCAGCAGCTTAGGGACAGGCTACGAGCAGTACTTC. Translation gives CASSLGTGYEQYF.

A few counts support this clone. This rearrangement joins TRBV29-1 to TRBJ2-1; no firm D call. The germline CDR1 and CDR2 sequences are SQVTM and ANQGSEA. V lost 3 bases, J lost 10 bases, and 13 bases lay in between. The CDR3 is 12 amino acids. The DNA of the CDR3 is TGCAGCGTTGATAGGTCCGGCGGCGAGCAGTTCTTC. It is translated as CSVDRSGGEQFF.

The chain joins TRBV14 to TRBJ1-5; 7 positions match TRBD1. Germline-derived CDR1 and CDR2 are SGHDN and FVKESK. The CDR3 spans 16 residues. J was trimmed by 5 bases and V by 2 bases; bases with no gene match: 9. In DNA form, the CDR3 reads TGTGCCAGCAGCCAACCTCAGACAGGGATCCATCAGCCCCAGCATTTT. It translates to CASSQPQTGIHQPQHF.

The chain links TRBV14 to TRBJ2-1, with D maybe TRBD1 (6 bases). Trimming left V 3 bases short and J 3 bases short, with 15 bases between. CDR1 is SGHDN, CDR2 FVKESK, per germline. The CDR3 runs 16 residues. The CDR3 protein is CASSHSTQGFYNEQFF. The CDR3 bases are TGTGCCAGCAGCCATTCCACACAGGGCTTCTACAATGAGCAGTTCTTC. Supplemented by reference TRBV14 and TRBJ2-1, the full variable domain reads EAGVTQFPSHSVIEKGQTVTLRCDPISGHDNLYWYRRVMGKEIKFLLHFVKESKQDESGMPNNRFLAERTGGTYSTLKVQPAELEDSGVYFCASSHSTQGFYNEQFFGPGTRLTVL.

J is TRBJ1-1 and V is TRBV25-1; 10 bases match TRBD1. With 6 bases clipped from V and 4 bases from J, the junction kept 14 bases outside the gene matches. Germline V gene sequence: CDR1 MGHDK, CDR2 SYGVNS. CDR3 length equals 17 residues. The CDR3 sequence: CASSLPDRGRGVTEAFF. DNA of the CDR3: TGTGCCAGCAGCCTACCCGACAGGGGGCGAGGCGTCACTGAAGCTTTCTTT. The full variable domain, with the rest looked up from reference TRBV25-1 and TRBJ1-1, is EADIYQTPRYLVIGTGKKITLECSQTMGHDKMYWYQQDPGMELHLIHYSYGVNSTEKGDLSSESTVSRIRTEHFPLTLESARPSHTSQYLCASSLPDRGRGVTEAFFGQGTRLTVV.

This clone appeared once. The chain has TRBV5-4 and TRBJ1-2, with TRBD1 matching 7 bases. Losses at the gene ends were 4 bases for V and 3 bases for J; bases not matched to a gene: 3. The length of the CDR3 is 13 residues. CDR1 and CDR2 (germline): SGHNT, YYREEE (reference sequence). Here the CDR3 DNA reads TGTGCCAGCAGCCTCCAGGGGGACTATGGCTACACCTTC. As protein: CASSLQGDYGYTF.

The J gene is TRBJ1-2, the V gene TRBV28; maybe TRBD1 (5 bases). CDR1 is MDHEN, CDR2 SYDVKM, per germline. Trimming pared 2 bases from V and 5 bases from J, leaving 12 bases between. This CDR3 comprises 14 residues. Here the CDR3 DNA reads TGTGCCAGCAGTTTAGGGCTTTCAGGGTATGGCTACACCTTC. Its translation is CASSLGLSGYGYTF.

The chain recombines TRBV27 with TRBJ2-3; D might be TRBD1 (6 bases). From germline, CDR1 is MNHEY and CDR2 SMNVEV (reference sequence). Deletions cut 8 bases from V and 1 base from J, with 22 bases between. This CDR3 region has 17 residues. The CDR3 spells CASWATGFLVGTDTQYF. The CDR3 nucleotides are TGTGCCAGCTGGGCCACAGGGTTCTTGGTCGGCACAGATACGCAGTATTTT.

The V gene is TRBV18, the J gene TRBJ1-4; a possible D gene is TRBD1 (5 bases). Germline V gives CDR1 KGHSH, CDR2 LQKENI. V was shortened by 3 bases and J by 3 bases, with 17 bases between the two germline ends. The CDR3 runs to 17 residues. The CDR3 loop reads CASSPSGTFSPNEKLFF. CDR3 nucleotide sequence: TGTGCCAGCTCACCCTCGGGGACTTTCTCCCCTAATGAAAAACTGTTTTTT.

This sequence joins TRBV6-5 and TRBJ2-7, with 7 bases fitting TRBD2. Germline-derived CDR1 and CDR2 are MNHEY and SVGAGI. The trim removed 3 bases at V and 7 bases at J, leaving 12 bases unmatched. This CDR3 is built from 15 residues. The CDR3: CASSYGGRARDEQYF. CDR3 DNA sequence: TGTGCCAGCAGTTATGGAGGGAGGGCCCGGGATGAGCAGTACTTC.

V and J are TRBV5-1 and TRBJ1-1, with 7 positions matching TRBD1. V was pared by 4 bases and J by 3 bases, with 9 bases of the junction left unmatched. There are 15 residues in the CDR3. The germline V gene encodes CDR1 SGHRS and CDR2 YFSETQ. The CDR3 sequence is CASSLLTGLDTEAFF. In DNA form, the CDR3 reads TGCGCCAGCAGCCTCTTGACAGGGTTGGACACTGAAGCTTTCTTT.

The chain combines TRBV27 with TRBJ2-2; weak D call: TRBD2 (6 bases). The ends were cut back, 0 bases at V and 5 bases at J, with 16 bases in the middle. Per the germline V gene, CDR1 is MNHEY and CDR2 is SMNVEV (reference sequence). The CDR3 is made up of 17 amino acids. In nucleotides, the CDR3 is TGTGCCAGCAGTTTATCGAGTGGGGGGAAGGGGACCGGGGAGCTGTTTTTT. It codes for CASSLSSGGKGTGELFF.

This clone was observed once. This chain joins TRBV19 and TRBJ2-1; no definite D call. The CDR3 sequence is 12 residues long. Germline V gene lookup returns CDR1 LNHDA and CDR2 SQIVND (reference sequence). Trimming shortened V by 1 base and J by 8 bases, and 6 bases separated the two germline ends. CDR3 residues: CASSIASDEQFF. DNA of the CDR3: TGTGCCAGTAGTATAGCGAGCGATGAGCAGTTCTTC.

The CDR3 reads CSVDPGGGNTIYF. The CDR3 region has the DNA TGCAGCGTTGATCCGGGAGGTGGAAACACCATATATTTT. V and J are TRBV29-1 and TRBJ1-3; no definite D call. Trimming took 3 bases from V and 3 from J, leaving 9 bases between them. The CDR3 has 13 amino acids. Germline lookup yields CDR1 SQVTM and CDR2 ANQGSEA.

This sequence joins TRBV4-3 and TRBJ2-5; 9 bases match TRBD2. CDR1 and CDR2 (germline): LGHNA, YSLEER. V lost 4 bases, J lost 5 bases, and 14 bases stayed unmatched. The CDR3 contains 17 residues. Here the CDR3 reads CASSPESPAGGGETQYF. DNA of the CDR3: TGCGCCAGCAGCCCCGAAAGTCCAGCGGGAGGTGGTGAGACCCAGTACTTC.